The source of this TCR beta chain is a study of cytomegalovirus exposure and HLA in healthy donors. V was trimmed by 3 bases and J by 4 bases, leaving 12 bases between them. The CDR3 totals 14 residues. Per germline, CDR1 MGHDK and CDR2 SYGVNS. Sequencing was performed with immunoSEQ multiplex PCR; in TCRdb, only in-frame clones are kept and a portion is missing. The table shows 200,000 or so clones, with about 86% occurring only once. The source material was PBMCs. The sequence was collected from a woman in her late teens or twenties in good health and CMV-seronegative. This rearrangement joins TRBV25-1 to TRBJ1-2, with unresolved D. The CDR3 coding sequence is TGTGCCAGCAGTGACCCAGACTGGAGCTATGGCTACACCTTC. Translating gives CASSDPDWSYGYTF.